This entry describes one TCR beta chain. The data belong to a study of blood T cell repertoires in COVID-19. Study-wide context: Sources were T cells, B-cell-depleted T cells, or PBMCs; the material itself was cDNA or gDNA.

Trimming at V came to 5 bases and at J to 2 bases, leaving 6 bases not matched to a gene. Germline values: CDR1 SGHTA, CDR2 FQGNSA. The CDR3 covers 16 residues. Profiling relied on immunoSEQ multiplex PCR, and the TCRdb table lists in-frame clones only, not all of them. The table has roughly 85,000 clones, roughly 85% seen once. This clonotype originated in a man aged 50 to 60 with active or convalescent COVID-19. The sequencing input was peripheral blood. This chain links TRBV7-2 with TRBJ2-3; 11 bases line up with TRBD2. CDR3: CASSGRLAGTTDTQYF. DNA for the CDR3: TGTGCCAGCAGCGGACGACTAGCGGGGACCACAGATACGCAGTATTTT. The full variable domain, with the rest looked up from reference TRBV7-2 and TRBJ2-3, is GAGVSQSPSNKVTEKGKDVELRCDPISGHTALYWYRQSLGQGLEFLIYFQGNSAPDKSGLPSDRFSAERTGGSVSTLTIQRTQQEDSAVYLCASSGRLAGTTDTQYFGPGTRLTVL.